Listed below are T cell receptor beta chains from one sample, sequenced in a study of shared clonotypes between healthy human individuals. The table came from immunoSEQ multiplex PCR; TCRdb's copy has only in-frame clones and leaves some out. The sample includes around 1.9 million clones, about 94% of them seen just once. Sequences were obtained from naive CD8+ T cells from PBMCs. Every receptor here comes from a man aged 18-30 years in good health. Some clones in this sample may be carry-over from other donors' samples. CDR3s include the opening cysteine and the closing phenylalanine or tryptophan. Each record gives: J gene, CDR3 length, clone size, D gene, V gene, CDR3 DNA, CDR3 protein. A D gene is named only where the DNA matches it firmly. Not every row has a clone size; where given, it reads once, few, many or a size class.

j_call: TRBJ1-2
cdr3_length: 14
clone_size: .
d_call: .
v_call: TRBV27
cdr3_nt: TGTGCCAGCAGAGGTTTTACGGGCAACTATGGCTACACCTTC
cdr3_aa: CASRGFTGNYGYTF

j_call: TRBJ2-5
cdr3_length: 16
clone_size: .
d_call: TRBD2
v_call: TRBV27
cdr3_nt: TGTGCCAGCAGTCCGCAATGGACTAGCGGACAAGAGACCCAGTACTTC
cdr3_aa: CASSPQWTSGQETQYF

j_call: TRBJ2-5
cdr3_length: 15
clone_size: .
d_call: .
v_call: TRBV7-3
cdr3_nt: TGTGCCAGCAGCTTAACGGGGACTCGCTGGGAGACCCAGTACTTC
cdr3_aa: CASSLTGTRWETQYF

j_call: TRBJ2-2
cdr3_length: 16
clone_size: .
d_call: .
v_call: TRBV27
cdr3_nt: TGTGCCAGCAGTTTATCCATCAACATGAACACCGGGGAGCTGTTTTTT
cdr3_aa: CASSLSINMNTGELFF

j_call: TRBJ2-2
cdr3_length: 16
clone_size: .
d_call: TRBD1
v_call: TRBV9
cdr3_nt: TGTGCCAGCAGCGAACCGGGACAGGAGAACACCGGGGAGCTGTTTTTT
cdr3_aa: CASSEPGQENTGELFF

j_call: TRBJ1-2
cdr3_length: 17
clone_size: .
d_call: TRBD1
v_call: TRBV9
cdr3_nt: TGTGCCAGCAGCGAGACAACCGGGACAGACAATAACTATGGCTACACCTTC
cdr3_aa: CASSETTGTDNNYGYTF

j_call: TRBJ2-3
cdr3_length: 17
clone_size: .
d_call: .
v_call: TRBV27
cdr3_nt: TGTGCCAGCAGTTTGGTGATGGCGTTGGGTGGCACAGATACGCAGTATTTT
cdr3_aa: CASSLVMALGGTDTQYF

j_call: TRBJ2-2
cdr3_length: 15
clone_size: .
d_call: .
v_call: TRBV5-6
cdr3_nt: TGTGCCAGCAGCCGGACTCGTCTTAACACCGGGGAGCTGTTTTTT
cdr3_aa: CASSRTRLNTGELFF

j_call: TRBJ2-5
cdr3_length: 15
clone_size: .
d_call: TRBD2
v_call: TRBV19
cdr3_nt: TGTGCCAGTAGTCCCGGGACTAAATTGGGGGAGACCCAGTACTTC
cdr3_aa: CASSPGTKLGETQYF

j_call: TRBJ2-5
cdr3_length: 15
clone_size: .
d_call: .
v_call: TRBV19
cdr3_nt: TGTGCCAGTAGTATCGACAGATCTTCACGGGAGACCCAGTACTTC
cdr3_aa: CASSIDRSSRETQYF

j_call: TRBJ1-2
cdr3_length: 14
clone_size: .
d_call: .
v_call: TRBV9
cdr3_nt: TGTGCCAGCAGCCCCCTGAGGGACAACTATGGCTACACCTTC
cdr3_aa: CASSPLRDNYGYTF

j_call: TRBJ2-7
cdr3_length: 16
clone_size: .
d_call: .
v_call: TRBV12-2
cdr3_nt: TGTGCAAGTCGCCCCCGTGGGCTAGCGGGGGCCTACGAGCAGTACTTC
cdr3_aa: CASRPRGLAGAYEQYF

j_call: TRBJ1-4
cdr3_length: 15
clone_size: .
d_call: .
v_call: TRBV11-3
cdr3_nt: TGTGCCAGCAGCTTAAAGTCTGCAACTAATGAAAAACTGTTTTTT
cdr3_aa: CASSLKSATNEKLFF

j_call: TRBJ2-1
cdr3_length: 16
clone_size: .
d_call: .
v_call: TRBV27
cdr3_nt: TGTGCCAGCTGGACGATTCAGCTGGGACATCCCAATGAGCAGTTCTTC
cdr3_aa: CASWTIQLGHPNEQFF

j_call: TRBJ2-7
cdr3_length: 13
clone_size: .
d_call: .
v_call: TRBV13
cdr3_nt: TGTGCCAGCAGCCCTGGACTACACTACGAGCAGTACTTC
cdr3_aa: CASSPGLHYEQYF

j_call: TRBJ2-7
cdr3_length: 16
clone_size: .
d_call: TRBD2
v_call: TRBV28
cdr3_nt: TGTGCCAGCAGCCCGGGACTAGCGGGAGAAGGCTACGAGCAGTACTTC
cdr3_aa: CASSPGLAGEGYEQYF

j_call: TRBJ2-3
cdr3_length: 16
clone_size: few
d_call: TRBD2
v_call: TRBV7-9
cdr3_nt: TGTGCCAGCAGCTTATCAAGCGGGAGGGGTACAGATACGCAGTATTTT
cdr3_aa: CASSLSSGRGTDTQYF

j_call: TRBJ2-7
cdr3_length: 16
clone_size: .
d_call: TRBD1
v_call: TRBV9
cdr3_nt: TGTGCCAGCAGCTCTGATTCCGGGACAGGCACCTACGAGCAGTACTTC
cdr3_aa: CASSSDSGTGTYEQYF

j_call: TRBJ2-2
cdr3_length: 16
clone_size: .
d_call: .
v_call: TRBV27
cdr3_nt: TGTGCCAGCAGTATACTAAGACAGGGAGGTACCGGGGAGCTGTTTTTT
cdr3_aa: CASSILRQGGTGELFF

j_call: TRBJ1-2
cdr3_length: 13
clone_size: .
d_call: .
v_call: TRBV7-8
cdr3_nt: TGTGCCAGCACCTCCGGGAGGGCGGTCGGCTACACCTTC
cdr3_aa: CASTSGRAVGYTF

j_call: TRBJ2-3
cdr3_length: 17
clone_size: .
d_call: .
v_call: TRBV7-9
cdr3_nt: TGTGCCAGCAGCTCTAGTCTGGGCAGGGGTTTTACAGATACGCAGTATTTT
cdr3_aa: CASSSSLGRGFTDTQYF

j_call: TRBJ1-3
cdr3_length: 15
clone_size: .
d_call: .
v_call: TRBV28
cdr3_nt: TGTGCCAGCAGTTTGCAGCGGACCTCTGGAAACACCATATATTTT
cdr3_aa: CASSLQRTSGNTIYF

j_call: TRBJ2-7
cdr3_length: 17
clone_size: .
d_call: .
v_call: TRBV28
cdr3_nt: TGTGCCAGCAGTTCAGGGTCCGAATTCTATAACTCCTACGAGCAGTACTTC
cdr3_aa: CASSSGSEFYNSYEQYF

j_call: TRBJ2-1
cdr3_length: 15
clone_size: .
d_call: .
v_call: TRBV4-1
cdr3_nt: TGCGCCAGCAGCCCCATTATAACAGGCGACAATGAGCAGTTCTTC
cdr3_aa: CASSPIITGDNEQFF

j_call: TRBJ2-2
cdr3_length: 17
clone_size: .
d_call: TRBD1
v_call: TRBV28
cdr3_nt: TGTGCCAGCAGTCCAATACGTTCCGGGACAGATCCCGGGGAGCTGTTTTTT
cdr3_aa: CASSPIRSGTDPGELFF

j_call: TRBJ2-2
cdr3_length: 17
clone_size: .
d_call: .
v_call: TRBV9
cdr3_nt: TGTGCCAGCAGCGTACCTGGACAAAAGCCGAACACCGGGGAGCTGTTTTTT
cdr3_aa: CASSVPGQKPNTGELFF

j_call: TRBJ1-2
cdr3_length: 13
clone_size: few
d_call: .
v_call: TRBV7-3
cdr3_nt: TGTGCCAGCAGCCTCAGGGGAGCGGAGGGCTACACCTTC
cdr3_aa: CASSLRGAEGYTF

j_call: TRBJ2-7
cdr3_length: 13
clone_size: .
d_call: .
v_call: TRBV6-5
cdr3_nt: TGTGCCAGCAGGGAGGGAGTGGCCTACGAGCAGTACTTC
cdr3_aa: CASREGVAYEQYF

j_call: TRBJ2-3
cdr3_length: 15
clone_size: .
d_call: .
v_call: TRBV4-1
cdr3_nt: TGCGCCAGCAGCCAAGGACGACTCGCCACAGATACGCAGTATTTT
cdr3_aa: CASSQGRLATDTQYF

j_call: TRBJ2-7
cdr3_length: 15
clone_size: .
d_call: TRBD1
v_call: TRBV27
cdr3_nt: TGTGCCAGCGGCCCCCCCAGGGGGCCTTTGGGCGAGCAGTACTTC
cdr3_aa: CASGPPRGPLGEQYF

j_call: TRBJ2-1
cdr3_length: 13
clone_size: .
d_call: .
v_call: TRBV27
cdr3_nt: TGTGCCAGCAGCCCACGTGTACACAATGAGCAGTTCTTC
cdr3_aa: CASSPRVHNEQFF

j_call: TRBJ2-2
cdr3_length: 17
clone_size: .
d_call: .
v_call: TRBV4-1
cdr3_nt: TGCGCCAGCAGCCGTCTCCGGGGGATGGGGGTCACCGGGGAGCTGTTTTTT
cdr3_aa: CASSRLRGMGVTGELFF

j_call: TRBJ1-1
cdr3_length: 17
clone_size: .
d_call: TRBD1
v_call: TRBV9
cdr3_nt: TGTGCCAGCAGCGGCAGGGGGCAGGGGGCCTTGAACACTGAAGCTTTCTTT
cdr3_aa: CASSGRGQGALNTEAFF

j_call: TRBJ2-1
cdr3_length: 12
clone_size: .
d_call: .
v_call: TRBV19
cdr3_nt: TGTGCCAGTGGTTGGGGGTACAATGAGCAGTTCTTC
cdr3_aa: CASGWGYNEQFF

j_call: TRBJ2-6
cdr3_length: 15
clone_size: .
d_call: .
v_call: TRBV5-1
cdr3_nt: TGCGCCAGCAGCCCCTGGGTCGATGAGGCCAACGTCCTGACTTTC
cdr3_aa: CASSPWVDEANVLTF

j_call: TRBJ2-3
cdr3_length: 13
clone_size: .
d_call: .
v_call: TRBV5-6
cdr3_nt: TGTGCCAGCAGCTCACCCTACACAGATACGCAGTATTTT
cdr3_aa: CASSSPYTDTQYF

j_call: TRBJ1-4
cdr3_length: 13
clone_size: .
d_call: .
v_call: TRBV27
cdr3_nt: TGTGCCAGCAGGGACAGCCCTAATGAAAAACTGTTTTTT
cdr3_aa: CASRDSPNEKLFF

j_call: TRBJ2-1
cdr3_length: 13
clone_size: .
d_call: .
v_call: TRBV27
cdr3_nt: TGTGCCAGCAGTCCGGAGGAGGGCCTGGAGCAGTTCTTC
cdr3_aa: CASSPEEGLEQFF

j_call: TRBJ1-2
cdr3_length: 15
clone_size: .
d_call: TRBD1
v_call: TRBV11-2
cdr3_nt: TGTGCCAGCAAGGAGGGACAGGGAGTGAACTATGGCTACACCTTC
cdr3_aa: CASKEGQGVNYGYTF

j_call: TRBJ2-1
cdr3_length: 12
clone_size: .
d_call: .
v_call: TRBV27
cdr3_nt: TGTGCCAGCAGTTTAAGAGGCCTTGAGCAGTTCTTC
cdr3_aa: CASSLRGLEQFF

j_call: TRBJ2-3
cdr3_length: 14
clone_size: .
d_call: .
v_call: TRBV6-5
cdr3_nt: TGTGCCAGCAGTTACTCGAGGGTGAAAGATACGCAGTATTTT
cdr3_aa: CASSYSRVKDTQYF

j_call: TRBJ1-1
cdr3_length: 14
clone_size: .
d_call: .
v_call: TRBV19
cdr3_nt: TGTGCCAGTAAGGGGCTGAATATGAACACTGAAGCTTTCTTT
cdr3_aa: CASKGLNMNTEAFF

j_call: TRBJ2-1
cdr3_length: 15
clone_size: .
d_call: TRBD1
v_call: TRBV29-1
cdr3_nt: TGCAGCGTTGGGACAGGGGCTACCTCCTACAATGAGCAGTTCTTC
cdr3_aa: CSVGTGATSYNEQFF

j_call: TRBJ2-2
cdr3_length: 15
clone_size: once
d_call: .
v_call: TRBV2
cdr3_nt: TGTGCCAGCAGTGATGGGACTTACGTCACCGGGGAGCTGTTTTTT
cdr3_aa: CASSDGTYVTGELFF

j_call: TRBJ2-7
cdr3_length: 14
clone_size: .
d_call: .
v_call: TRBV5-1
cdr3_nt: TGCGCCAGCAGCTTCAGGACTTCTCCTTACGAGCAGTACTTC
cdr3_aa: CASSFRTSPYEQYF

j_call: TRBJ2-7
cdr3_length: 14
clone_size: .
d_call: TRBD1
v_call: TRBV19
cdr3_nt: TGTGCCAGTAGTGCAAGGACAGGACCCTACGAGCAGTACTTC
cdr3_aa: CASSARTGPYEQYF

j_call: TRBJ2-2
cdr3_length: 15
clone_size: .
d_call: TRBD1
v_call: TRBV6-4
cdr3_nt: TGTGCCAGCAGTGACCGGGGACAGGGGCCCGGGGAGCTGTTTTTT
cdr3_aa: CASSDRGQGPGELFF

j_call: TRBJ2-3
cdr3_length: 18
clone_size: .
d_call: .
v_call: TRBV27
cdr3_nt: TGTGCCAGCAGTTTACATGCCCCACCAGCGGGTGGCACAGATACGCAGTATTTT
cdr3_aa: CASSLHAPPAGGTDTQYF

j_call: TRBJ1-5
cdr3_length: 18
clone_size: .
d_call: TRBD1
v_call: TRBV11-2
cdr3_nt: TGTGCCAGCAGCCTCGGCCCGGGACAGGGGGCAGAAGGGCAGCCCCAGCATTTT
cdr3_aa: CASSLGPGQGAEGQPQHF

j_call: TRBJ1-2
cdr3_length: 12
clone_size: .
d_call: TRBD1
v_call: TRBV27
cdr3_nt: TGTGCCAGCAGAGACAGGGGAGCTGGCTACACCTTC
cdr3_aa: CASRDRGAGYTF

j_call: TRBJ2-3
cdr3_length: 16
clone_size: .
d_call: TRBD2
v_call: TRBV11-2
cdr3_nt: TGTGCCAGCAGCTCTAAGCCGGGACTAGCGACAGATACGCAGTATTTT
cdr3_aa: CASSSKPGLATDTQYF

j_call: TRBJ1-4
cdr3_length: 18
clone_size: .
d_call: .
v_call: TRBV9
cdr3_nt: TGTGCCAGCAGCCCCAAGGGACGGATAGCTGCAACTAATGAAAAACTGTTTTTT
cdr3_aa: CASSPKGRIAATNEKLFF

j_call: TRBJ2-5
cdr3_length: 16
clone_size: .
d_call: .
v_call: TRBV11-2
cdr3_nt: TGTGCCAGCGGGAACTCGGGGTGGGAGTACCAAGAGACCCAGTACTTC
cdr3_aa: CASGNSGWEYQETQYF

j_call: TRBJ2-5
cdr3_length: 16
clone_size: .
d_call: TRBD2
v_call: TRBV19
cdr3_nt: TGTGCCAGTAGTATATTTCCTAGCGGGAGTGAAGAGACCCAGTACTTC
cdr3_aa: CASSIFPSGSEETQYF

j_call: TRBJ2-7
cdr3_length: 16
clone_size: .
d_call: .
v_call: TRBV11-2
cdr3_nt: TGTGCCAGCAGCTCTAGGGGAGAGGTCAACCCCTACGAGCAGTACTTC
cdr3_aa: CASSSRGEVNPYEQYF

j_call: TRBJ2-1
cdr3_length: 13
clone_size: .
d_call: .
v_call: TRBV28
cdr3_nt: TGTGCCAGCAGCTACGGGACGGACAATGAGCAGTTCTTC
cdr3_aa: CASSYGTDNEQFF